This is a list of T cell receptor beta chains from one sample in a study of T-cell memory formation after mild COVID-19. TCRdb re-analysed the 5' RACE reads in MiXCR, keeping a single row per CDR3 protein. Among 250,000 to 300,000 distinct CDR3 sequences listed, about a sixth were seen once. The sample was PBMCs or a T cell subset sorted from them (not recorded which). Receptor source: a man aged 18 to 30 who had mild COVID-19 (a few samples of this study predate the infection). Cell type and time point are not known. The CDR3 runs from the conserved cysteine through the conserved F or W. The D gene is left open where the match is weak. Part of the rows lack a size; the others show once, few, many or a class for expanded clones.

few | TRBJ1-2 | . | TRBV6-5 | CASSPRGRGYTF | TGTGCCAGCAGTCCCCGGGGCCGCGGCTACACCTTC
few | TRBJ2-1 | . | TRBV3-1 | CASSQANEQFF | TGTGCCAGCAGCCAAGCGAATGAGCAGTTCTTC
many | TRBJ2-7 | . | TRBV25-1 | CASSWGFQEQYF | TGTGCCAGCAGTTGGGGATTTCAGGAGCAGTACTTC
. | TRBJ1-2 | . | TRBV27 | CASSLQRGAGGYTF | TGTGCCAGCAGTCTACAGCGGGGAGCGGGAGGCTACACCTTC
. | TRBJ2-7 | . | TRBV15 | CATSRDSRGPYEQYF | TGTGCCACCAGCAGAGACTCCAGGGGCCCTTACGAGCAGTACTTC
few | TRBJ2-5 | . | TRBV2 | CASSEARETQYF | TGTGCCAGCAGTGAAGCGCGGGAGACCCAGTACTTC
. | TRBJ2-1 | . | TRBV5-5 | CASSLRNYNEQFF | TGTGCCAGCAGCTTAAGGAACTACAATGAGCAGTTCTTC
. | TRBJ1-3 | TRBD1 | TRBV10-3 | CAIRTGTGDGNTIYF | TGTGCCATCAGAACCGGGACAGGGGATGGAAACACCATATATTTT
few | TRBJ2-7 | TRBD1 | TRBV11-2 | CASSLDYRGYEQYF | TGTGCCAGCAGCTTAGACTACAGGGGCTACGAGCAGTACTTC
. | TRBJ1-3 | . | TRBV19 | CATRDISSGNTIYF | TGTGCCACGCGGGACATCAGCTCTGGAAACACCATATATTTT
. | TRBJ1-5 | . | TRBV20-1 | CSASQTNSNQPQHF | TGCAGTGCTAGCCAGACTAACAGCAATCAGCCCCAGCATTTT
few | TRBJ2-3 | TRBD1 | TRBV6-5 | CASRVRQGLKADTQYF | TGTGCCAGCAGGGTTCGACAGGGCTTAAAAGCAGATACGCAGTATTTT
. | TRBJ2-7 | TRBD2 | TRBV18 | CASSRSRGETYYEQYF | TGTGCCAGCTCCCGGTCGCGGGGGGAAACTTACTACGAGCAGTACTTC
few | TRBJ2-1 | TRBD2 | TRBV30 | CAWSSRGGQFRSGEQFF | TGTGCCTGGAGTTCCCGGGGGGGCCAATTCCGTTCTGGTGAGCAGTTCTTC
few | TRBJ2-1 | TRBD1 | TRBV7-9 | CAGGTGARNEQFF | TGTGCCGGTGGGACAGGCGCACGGAATGAGCAGTTCTTC